These 11 T cell receptor beta chains originate from one sample sequenced in a study of blood T cell repertoires in COVID-19. Clones were read by immunoSEQ multiplex PCR, and TCRdb kept only the in-frame ones, dropping some. The table lists 200,000 to 250,000 clones, around 89% of them singletons. Input material: PBMCs or T cells enriched from blood (not recorded which). The receptors were sampled from a man aged 45-60 years who had been exposed to COVID-19.

This chain joins TRBV5-1 and TRBJ2-7; 9 positions agree with TRBD1. This CDR3 is 13 amino acids long. The V gene end was trimmed by 3 bases and the J gene end by 7 bases; junction bases not matched to a gene: 5. Looked up from germline, CDR1 is SGHRS and CDR2 is YFSETQ. CDR3: CASSWTGVGEQYF. Here the CDR3 DNA reads TGCGCCAGCAGCTGGACAGGGGTGGGGGAGCAGTACTTC.

The CDR3 region has the DNA TGTGCCAGCAGTGAAGCGGGAGGAAACACTGAAGCTTTCTTT. This codes for CASSEAGGNTEAFF. The V gene is TRBV6-1, the J gene TRBJ1-1; D remains unclear. The CDR3 is 14 residues long. Trimming took 0 bases from V and 2 from J, leaving 7 bases between them. Per the germline V gene, CDR1 is MNHNS and CDR2 is SASEGT.

This clone has only a few counts. The chain links TRBV11-2 to TRBJ1-1, with D possibly TRBD1 on 5 matching bases. V gave up 2 bases and J gave up 6 bases, with 13 bases separating them. Germline CDR1 reads SGHAT; CDR2 reads FQNNGV. The CDR3 sequence is 14 residues long. The CDR3 DNA is TGTGCCAGCAGCTTATGGCAAACAGGTGCTGAAGCTTTCTTT. Amino acids: CASSLWQTGAEAFF.

The chain employs TRBV29-1 and TRBJ1-4; D remains unclear. This CDR3 is 10 amino acids long. Germline CDR1 is SQVTM and CDR2 is ANQGSEA. This chain's CDR3 is CGGPLEKLFF. In DNA form, the CDR3 reads TGCGGAGGTCCACTGGAAAAACTGTTTTTT.

The chain is built from TRBV29-1 and TRBJ2-5, with TRBD2 identical over 8 bases. V was clipped by 7 bases and J by 4 bases; unmatched bases: 5. This CDR3 region has 12 residues. Germline V gives CDR1 SQVTM, CDR2 ANQGSEA. CDR3 protein: CSARGGRETQYF. The CDR3 nucleotides are TGCAGCGCCCGGGGGGGGAGAGAGACCCAGTACTTC.

The rearrangement uses TRBV11-3 and TRBJ2-1; TRBD2 matches 12 bases. There are 13 residues in the CDR3. Trimming at V came to 9 bases and at J to 9 bases, leaving 6 bases not matched to a gene. Germline assignment: CDR1 SGHNT and CDR2 YENEEA. The CDR3 DNA reads TGTGCCAGTCGACTAGCGGGAGTGAGTGAGCAGTTCTTC. Translating gives CASRLAGVSEQFF.

The genes are TRBV28 and TRBJ1-3; perhaps TRBD1 as D (5 bases). Germline CDR1 reads MDHEN; CDR2 reads SYDVKM. This CDR3 is built from 14 residues. Trimming stripped 6 bases from V and 6 bases from J, with 15 bases between. For the CDR3, the DNA is TGTGCCAGCAGACAGTGGCAGGGCGAAAACACCATATATTTT. Translated, it gives CASRQWQGENTIYF.

The chain joins TRBV12-3 or TRBV12-4 to TRBJ2-7; TRBD1 is a possible D gene (5 bases). The V gene lost 4 bases and the J gene lost 2 bases, with 6 bases spanning the gap. The CDR3 consists of 12 residues. CDR3 protein: CASSSGTYEQYV. The DNA of the CDR3 is TGTGCCAGCAGTTCAGGGACCTACGAGCAGTACGTC.

The chain joins TRBV5-1 to TRBJ1-3; D remains ambiguous. This CDR3 has 15 residues. Germline CDR1 and CDR2: SGHRS and YFSETQ. V was clipped by 3 bases and J by 2 bases, with 12 bases between them. This CDR3 reads CASSSNTVTGNTIYF. The CDR3 DNA is TGCGCCAGCAGCTCAAATACAGTTACTGGAAACACCATATATTTT.

The chain uses TRBV30 and TRBJ1-4; 7 nucleotides agree with TRBD1. Germline trimming cut 3 bases from V and 7 bases from J; bases unmatched to any gene: 11. This CDR3 comprises 15 residues. CDR1 is GTSNPN and CDR2 is SVGIG in the germline V gene (reference sequence). The CDR3 loop is CAWRDSTGWGEKLFF. DNA of the CDR3: TGTGCCTGGAGGGACTCGACAGGGTGGGGTGAAAAACTGTTTTTT. The full variable domain, completed using reference TRBV30 and TRBJ1-4, is SQTIHQWPATLVQPVGSPLSLECTVEGTSNPNLYWYRQAAGRGLQLLFYSVGIGQISSEVPQNLSASRPQDRQFILSSKKLLLSDSGFYLCAWRDSTGWGEKLFFGSGTQLSVL.

This chain links TRBV29-1 with TRBJ2-5; TRBD1 matches 9 bases. Per germline, CDR1 SQVTM and CDR2 ANQGSEA. V lost 6 bases and J lost 4; bases outside the gene matches: 6. This CDR3 has 13 amino acids. In DNA, the CDR3 is TGCAGCGTCATGGACAGGGGAGGAGAGACCCAGTACTTC. It specifies CSVMDRGGETQYF. Complete variable domain (other parts from reference TRBV29-1 and TRBJ2-5): SAVISQKPSRDICQRGTSLTIQCQVDSQVTMMFWYRQQPGQSLTLIATANQGSEATYESGFVIDKFPISRPNLTFSTLTVSNMSPEDSSIYLCSVMDRGGETQYFGPGTRLLVL.